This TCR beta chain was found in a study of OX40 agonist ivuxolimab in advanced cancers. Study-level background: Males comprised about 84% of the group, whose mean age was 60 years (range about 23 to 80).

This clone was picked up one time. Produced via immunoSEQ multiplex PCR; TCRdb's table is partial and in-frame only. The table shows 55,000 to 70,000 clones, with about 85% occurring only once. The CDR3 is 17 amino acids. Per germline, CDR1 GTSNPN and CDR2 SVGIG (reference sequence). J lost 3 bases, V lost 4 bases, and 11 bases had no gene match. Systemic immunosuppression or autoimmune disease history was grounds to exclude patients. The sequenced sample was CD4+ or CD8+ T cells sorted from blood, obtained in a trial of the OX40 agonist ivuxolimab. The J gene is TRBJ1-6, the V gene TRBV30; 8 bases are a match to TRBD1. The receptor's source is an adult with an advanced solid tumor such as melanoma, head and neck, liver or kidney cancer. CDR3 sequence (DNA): TGTGCCTGGACCGGGACAGGACGATTCAACTATAATTCACCCCTCCACTTT. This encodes CAWTGTGRFNYNSPLHF.